This T cell receptor (beta chain) stems from a study of blood T cells in healthy people across ages. To note about this clonotype: Antigen: not known. The conserved closing phenylalanine or tryptophan is absent in this CDR3, likely reflecting a read error.

Findings and limits, study-wide: CMV infection status of these donors was not known.

Ranging in age from roughly 6 to 90, the donors were healthy Caucasian individuals from Russia. The CDR3 runs 15 residues. From germline, CDR1 is SNHLY and CDR2 FYNNEI. It was with a sample-barcoded 5' primer and a J-beta primer mix that a second PCR of roughly 7 to 12 cycles was run. Each TCR beta cDNA got a 12-nucleotide random molecular identifier. Per sample, CDR3-containing paired-end reads numbered at least 2.5 million. TCRdb reprocessed the 5' RACE reads with MiXCR, giving one entry per CDR3 protein. This table holds 660,000 or so distinct CDR3 sequences, under 70% found once. The sequenced sample consisted of blood. The source is a man aged 55-75 years in good health. The chain has TRBV2 and TRBJ2-7, with D perhaps TRBD1 (5 bases). Judging by the DNA end, TRBJ2-5 fits better; the J call may be wrong. For the CDR3, the DNA is TGTGCCAGCAGTCGTCCGACAGACCCCGGGGAGACCCAGTACTTA. Translated: CASSRPTDPGETQYL.